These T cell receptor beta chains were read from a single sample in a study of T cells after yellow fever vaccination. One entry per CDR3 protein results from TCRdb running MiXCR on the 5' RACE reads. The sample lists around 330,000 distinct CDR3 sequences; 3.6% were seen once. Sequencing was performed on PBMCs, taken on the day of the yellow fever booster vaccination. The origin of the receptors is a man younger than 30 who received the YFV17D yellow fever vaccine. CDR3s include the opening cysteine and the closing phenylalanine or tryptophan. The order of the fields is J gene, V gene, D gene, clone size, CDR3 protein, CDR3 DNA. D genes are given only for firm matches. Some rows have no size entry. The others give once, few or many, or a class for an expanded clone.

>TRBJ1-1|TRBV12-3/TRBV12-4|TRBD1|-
CASRRRAGTGVFTEAFF
TGTGCCAGCAGACGCCGCGCCGGGACAGGGGTCTTCACTGAAGCTTTCTTT
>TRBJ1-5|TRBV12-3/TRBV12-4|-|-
CASSPGDFGNQPQHF
TGTGCCAGCAGCCCGGGAGACTTCGGGAATCAGCCCCAGCATTTT
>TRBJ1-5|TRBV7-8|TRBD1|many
CASSPRDRSGYSNQPQHF
TGTGCCAGCAGCCCCAGGGACAGGAGTGGATATAGCAATCAGCCCCAGCATTTT
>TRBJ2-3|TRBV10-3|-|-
CAITTANTQYF
TGTGCCATCACGACCGCGAATACGCAGTATTTT
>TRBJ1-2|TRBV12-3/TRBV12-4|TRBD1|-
CASSRDSRFYGYTF
TGTGCCAGCAGCCGGGACAGCCGTTTCTATGGCTACACCTTC
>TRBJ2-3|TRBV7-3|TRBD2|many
CASSLYQRGVQDTQYF
TGTGCCAGCAGCTTATATCAGCGGGGGGTTCAAGATACGCAGTATTTT
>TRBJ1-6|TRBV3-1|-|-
CASSRSSPADSPLHF
TGTGCCAGCAGCCGATCTTCCCCGGCGGATTCACCCCTCCACTTT
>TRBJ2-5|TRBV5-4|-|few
CASSLPSGKETQYF
TGTGCCAGCAGCCTGCCGTCGGGTAAAGAGACCCAGTACTTC
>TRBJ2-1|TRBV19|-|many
CASSSLGDNEQFF
TGTGCCAGTAGTTCCCTGGGGGACAATGAGCAGTTCTTC
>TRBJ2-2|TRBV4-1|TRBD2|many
CASSQAGGNTGELFF
TGCGCCAGCAGCCAAGCGGGGGGGAACACCGGGGAGCTGTTTTTT
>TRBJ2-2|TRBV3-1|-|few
CASSRLGGAMELFF
TGTGCCAGCAGCCGATTAGGAGGGGCGATGGAGCTGTTTTTT
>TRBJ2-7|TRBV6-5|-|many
CASSYSAGQSYEQYF
TGTGCCAGCAGTTACTCGGCGGGCCAGTCCTACGAGCAGTACTTC
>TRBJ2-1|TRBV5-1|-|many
CASSLAPAGANEQFF
TGCGCCAGCAGCTTGGCCCCGGCAGGGGCCAATGAGCAGTTCTTC
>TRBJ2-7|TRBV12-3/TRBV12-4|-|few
CASSLSSPYEQYF
TGTGCCAGCAGTTTATCCAGCCCATACGAGCAGTACTTC
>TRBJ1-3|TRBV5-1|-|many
CASSLEGLDTIYF
TGCGCCAGCAGCCTGGAGGGTCTGGACACCATATATTTT
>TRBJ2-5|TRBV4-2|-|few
CASSQTRRGGGSGTQYF
TGTGCCAGCAGCCAAACTCGGCGGGGAGGCGGGTCCGGGACCCAGTACTTC
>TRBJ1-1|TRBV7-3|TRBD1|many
CASSNPSATGQGSEAFF
TGTGCCAGCAGCAATCCTTCGGCTACGGGACAGGGGTCTGAAGCTTTCTTT
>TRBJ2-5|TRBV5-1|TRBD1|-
CASSFTGAQETQYF
TGCGCCAGCAGCTTTACAGGGGCCCAAGAGACCCAGTACTTC
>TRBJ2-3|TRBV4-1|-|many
CASSHPPGGEDTQYF
TGCGCCAGCAGCCACCCCCCAGGGGGGGAAGATACGCAGTATTTT
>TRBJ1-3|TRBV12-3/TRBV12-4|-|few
CASSPDRLGNTIYF
TGTGCCAGCAGTCCTGACAGACTTGGAAACACCATATATTTT
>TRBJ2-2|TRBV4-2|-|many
CASSQEIVGGSAGELFF
TGTGCCAGCAGCCAAGAGATAGTTGGGGGATCCGCCGGGGAGCTGTTTTTT
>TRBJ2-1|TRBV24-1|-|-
CATSDWTYNEQFF
TGTGCCACCAGTGATTGGACCTACAATGAGCAGTTCTTC
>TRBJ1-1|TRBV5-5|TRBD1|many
CASSPTGVNTEAFF
TGTGCCAGCAGCCCAACAGGGGTTAACACTGAAGCTTTCTTT
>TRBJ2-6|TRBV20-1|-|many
CSARSSGANVLTF
TGCAGTGCTAGGTCCTCTGGGGCCAACGTCCTGACTTTC
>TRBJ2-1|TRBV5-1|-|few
CASSFGRDNEQFF
TGCGCCAGCAGCTTTGGCAGAGACAATGAGCAGTTCTTC
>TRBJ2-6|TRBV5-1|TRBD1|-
CASSLSQGEIGANVLTF
TGCGCCAGCAGCTTGAGTCAGGGGGAGATAGGGGCCAACGTCCTGACTTTC
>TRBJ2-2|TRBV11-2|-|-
CATQTPNTGELFF
TGTGCCACCCAAACCCCCAACACCGGGGAGCTGTTTTTT
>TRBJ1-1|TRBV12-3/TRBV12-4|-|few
CASSFGGSTEAFF
TGTGCCAGCAGTTTTGGGGGTAGCACTGAAGCTTTCTTT
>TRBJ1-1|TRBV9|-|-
CASSVEAGADEAFF
TGTGCCAGCAGCGTAGAGGCGGGGGCAGATGAAGCTTTCTTT
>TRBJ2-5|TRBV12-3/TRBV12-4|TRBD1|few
CASSLWGTGQETQYF
TGTGCCAGCAGTTTGTGGGGGACAGGTCAAGAGACCCAGTACTTC
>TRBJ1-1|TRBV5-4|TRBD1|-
CASSWGQGVTEAFF
TGTGCCAGCAGCTGGGGACAGGGGGTAACTGAAGCTTTCTTT
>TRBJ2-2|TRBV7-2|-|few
CASWASTGELFF
TGTGCCAGTTGGGCAAGCACCGGGGAGCTGTTTTTT